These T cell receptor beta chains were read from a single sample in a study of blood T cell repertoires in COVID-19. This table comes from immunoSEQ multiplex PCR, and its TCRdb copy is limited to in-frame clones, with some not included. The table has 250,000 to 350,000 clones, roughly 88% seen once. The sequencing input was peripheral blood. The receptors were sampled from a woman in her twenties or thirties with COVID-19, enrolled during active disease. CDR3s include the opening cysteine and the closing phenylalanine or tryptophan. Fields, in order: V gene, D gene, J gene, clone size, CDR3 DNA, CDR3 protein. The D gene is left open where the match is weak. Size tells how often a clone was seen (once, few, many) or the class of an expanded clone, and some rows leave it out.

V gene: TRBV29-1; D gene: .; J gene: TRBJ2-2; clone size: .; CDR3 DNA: TGCAGCGTTAAGGGACTCCTCACCGGGGAGCTGTTTTTT; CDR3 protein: CSVKGLLTGELFF
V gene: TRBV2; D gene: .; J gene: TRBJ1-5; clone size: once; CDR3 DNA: TGTGCCAGCAGTGAACTGCAGGGTGGCCAGCCCCAGCATTTT; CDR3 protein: CASSELQGGQPQHF
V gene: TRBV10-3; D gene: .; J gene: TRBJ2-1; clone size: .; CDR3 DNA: TGTGCCATCAGTGAGTCCGGGGAGACAGGCCCCTACAATGAGCAGTTCTTC; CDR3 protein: CAISESGETGPYNEQFF
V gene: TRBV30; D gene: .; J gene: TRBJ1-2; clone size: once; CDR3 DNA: TGTGCCTGGAGTGTTCAGGGTCGCGTCTATGGCTACACCTTC; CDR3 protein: CAWSVQGRVYGYTF
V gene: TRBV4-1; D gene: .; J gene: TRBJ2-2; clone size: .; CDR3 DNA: TGCGCCAGCAGCTACGGGACCGGGGAGCTGTTTTTT; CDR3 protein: CASSYGTGELFF
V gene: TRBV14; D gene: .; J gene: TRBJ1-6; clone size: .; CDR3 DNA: TGTGCCAGCAGCCAACATACAGGGAATTCACCCCTCCACTTT; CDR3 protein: CASSQHTGNSPLHF
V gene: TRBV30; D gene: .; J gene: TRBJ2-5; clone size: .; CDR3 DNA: TGTGCCTGGAGCTTGGGCGGGGAAGAGACCCAGTACTTC; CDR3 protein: CAWSLGGEETQYF
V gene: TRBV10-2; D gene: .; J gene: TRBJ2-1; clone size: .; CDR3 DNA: TGCGCCAGCAGCCAAGGACTGTCCAATGAGCAGTTCTTC; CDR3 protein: CASSQGLSNEQFF
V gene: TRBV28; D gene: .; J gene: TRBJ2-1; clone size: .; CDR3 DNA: TGTGCCAGCAGGGGGTTTAGGGCTAGCGCCTACAATGAGCAGTTCTTC; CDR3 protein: CASRGFRASAYNEQFF
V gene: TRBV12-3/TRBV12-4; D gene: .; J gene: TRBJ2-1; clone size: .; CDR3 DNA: TGTGCCAGCGCCCTGCGGGAGCAGTTCTTC; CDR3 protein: CASALREQFF
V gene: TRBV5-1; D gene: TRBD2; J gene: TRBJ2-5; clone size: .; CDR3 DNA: TGCGCCAGCAGTTTCGTCGGGACTAGCGAGCTGGAGACCCAGTACTTC; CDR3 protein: CASSFVGTSELETQYF
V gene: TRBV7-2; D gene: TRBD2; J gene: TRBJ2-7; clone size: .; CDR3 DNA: TGTGCCAGCAGCTTAGGTCTAGCGGGAGACTACGAGCAGTACTTC; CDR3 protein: CASSLGLAGDYEQYF
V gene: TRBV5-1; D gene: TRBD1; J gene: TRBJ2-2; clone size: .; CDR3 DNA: TGCGCCAGCACCCTGACAGGGGGCTCAAACGGGGAGCTGTTTTTT; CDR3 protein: CASTLTGGSNGELFF
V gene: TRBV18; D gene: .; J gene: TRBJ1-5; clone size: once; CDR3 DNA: TGTGCCAGCTCAAGAGGGGGAAGCAATCAGCCCCAGCATTTT; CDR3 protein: CASSRGGSNQPQHF
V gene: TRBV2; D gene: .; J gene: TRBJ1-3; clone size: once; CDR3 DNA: TGTGCCAGTTGTTTGGAGTCCTCTGGAAACACCATATATTTT; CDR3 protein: CASCLESSGNTIYF
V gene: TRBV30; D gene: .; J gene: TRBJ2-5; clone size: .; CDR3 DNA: TGTGCCTGGAGTGGACAGATCCAAGAGACCCAGTACTTC; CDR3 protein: CAWSGQIQETQYF
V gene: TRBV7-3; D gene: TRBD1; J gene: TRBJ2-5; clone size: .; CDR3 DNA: TGTGCCAGCAGCGCGACAGGGGCGGAGACCCAGTACTTC; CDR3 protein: CASSATGAETQYF
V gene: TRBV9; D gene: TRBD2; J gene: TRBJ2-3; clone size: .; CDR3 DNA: TGTGCCAGCAGCCACCGTAAGGAGAGCGGGAGTCCCCCAGATACGCAGTATTTT; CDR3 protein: CASSHRKESGSPPDTQYF
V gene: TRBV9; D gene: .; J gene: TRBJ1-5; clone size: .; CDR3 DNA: TGTGCCAGCAGCGTTGGGCAGGGGAGTCAGCCCCAGCATTTT; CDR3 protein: CASSVGQGSQPQHF
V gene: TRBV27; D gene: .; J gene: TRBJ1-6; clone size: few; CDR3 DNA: TGTGCCAGCAGTAAGAGGCAGTCCTATAATTCACCCCTCCACTTT; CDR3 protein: CASSKRQSYNSPLHF
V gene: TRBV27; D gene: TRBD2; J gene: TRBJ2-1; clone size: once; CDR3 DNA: TGTGCCAGCAGACTAGCGGGAGGCAATGAGCAGTTCTTC; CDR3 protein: CASRLAGGNEQFF
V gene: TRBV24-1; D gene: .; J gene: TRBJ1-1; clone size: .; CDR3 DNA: TGTGCCACCAGTGATTTTTCCACTAACACTGAAGCTTTCTTT; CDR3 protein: CATSDFSTNTEAFF
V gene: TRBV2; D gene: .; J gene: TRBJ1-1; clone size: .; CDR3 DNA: TGTGCCATTAGGGGGAACACTGAAGCTTTCTTT; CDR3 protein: CAIRGNTEAFF
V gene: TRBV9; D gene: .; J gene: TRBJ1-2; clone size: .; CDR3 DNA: TGTGCCAGCAGCATCTTCGGGGGGCAGCGGCACACCTTC; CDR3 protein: CASSIFGGQRHTF
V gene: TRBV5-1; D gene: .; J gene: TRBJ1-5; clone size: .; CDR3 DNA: TGCGCCAGCAGCTTGGACGGGGGGCTTACGCCCCAGCATTTT; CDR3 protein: CASSLDGGLTPQHF
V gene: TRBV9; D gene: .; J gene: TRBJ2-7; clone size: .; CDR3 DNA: TGTGCCAGCAGCGTAGAGAGAGCCAGGGCCCCCTACGAGCAGTACTTC; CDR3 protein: CASSVERARAPYEQYF
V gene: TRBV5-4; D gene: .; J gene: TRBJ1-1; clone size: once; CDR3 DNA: TGTGCCAGCAGCTTGGCCGGGAACGTGAACACTGAAGCTTTCTTT; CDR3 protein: CASSLAGNVNTEAFF
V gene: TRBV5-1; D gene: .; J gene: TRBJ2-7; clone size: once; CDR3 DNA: TGCGCCAGCAGCGTTAGCGGTATCTCCTACGAGCAGTACTTC; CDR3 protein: CASSVSGISYEQYF
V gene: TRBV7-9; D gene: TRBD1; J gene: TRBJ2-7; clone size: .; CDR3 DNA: TGTGCCAGCGGGCGGACAGGGATGGACTACGAGCAGTACTTC; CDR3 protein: CASGRTGMDYEQYF